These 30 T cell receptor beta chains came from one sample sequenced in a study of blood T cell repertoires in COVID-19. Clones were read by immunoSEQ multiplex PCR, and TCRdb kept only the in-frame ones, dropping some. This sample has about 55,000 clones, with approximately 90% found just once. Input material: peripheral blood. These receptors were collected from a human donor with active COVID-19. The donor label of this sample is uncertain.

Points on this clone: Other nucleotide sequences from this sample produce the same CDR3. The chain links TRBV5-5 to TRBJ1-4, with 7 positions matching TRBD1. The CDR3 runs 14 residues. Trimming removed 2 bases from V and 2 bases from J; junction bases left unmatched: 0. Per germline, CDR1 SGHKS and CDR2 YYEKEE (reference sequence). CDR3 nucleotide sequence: TGTGCCAGCAGCTTACAGGGGACTAATGAAAAACTGTTTTTT. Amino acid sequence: CASSLQGTNEKLFF. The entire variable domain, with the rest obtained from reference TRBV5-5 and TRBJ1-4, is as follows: DAGVTQSPTHLIKTRGQQVTLRCSPISGHKSVSWYQQVLGQGPQFIFQYYEKEERGRGNFPDRFSARQFPNYSSELNVNALLLGDSALYLCASSLQGTNEKLFFGSGTQLSVL.

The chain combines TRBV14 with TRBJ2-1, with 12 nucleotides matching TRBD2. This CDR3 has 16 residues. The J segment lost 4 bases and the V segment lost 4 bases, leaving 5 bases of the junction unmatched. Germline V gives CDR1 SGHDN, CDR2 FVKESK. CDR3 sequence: CASSRITSGGYNEQFF. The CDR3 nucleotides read TGTGCCAGCAGCCGAATAACTAGCGGGGGGTACAATGAGCAGTTCTTC.

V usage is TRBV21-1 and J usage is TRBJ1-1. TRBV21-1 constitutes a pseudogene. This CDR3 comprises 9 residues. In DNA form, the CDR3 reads TGTGCCACCCTAGTAGAAGCTTTCTTT. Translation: CATLVEAFF.

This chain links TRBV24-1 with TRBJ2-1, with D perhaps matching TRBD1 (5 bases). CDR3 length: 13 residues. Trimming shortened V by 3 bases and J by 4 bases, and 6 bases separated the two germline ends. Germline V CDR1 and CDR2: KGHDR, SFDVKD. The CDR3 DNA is TGTGCCACCAGTGATACAGGTTACAATGAGCAGTTCTTC. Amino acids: CATSDTGYNEQFF.

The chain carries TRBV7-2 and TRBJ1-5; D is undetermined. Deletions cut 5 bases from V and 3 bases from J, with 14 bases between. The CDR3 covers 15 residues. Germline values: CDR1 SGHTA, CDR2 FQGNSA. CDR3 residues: CASSPGSPYNQPQHF. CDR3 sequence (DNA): TGTGCCAGCAGCCCCGGTTCTCCGTACAATCAGCCCCAGCATTTT.

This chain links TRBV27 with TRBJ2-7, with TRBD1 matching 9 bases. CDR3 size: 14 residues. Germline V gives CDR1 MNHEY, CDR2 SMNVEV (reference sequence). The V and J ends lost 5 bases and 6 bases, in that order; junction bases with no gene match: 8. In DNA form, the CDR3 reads TGTGCCAGCAGTACCGGGACAGGGCATGGCGAGCAGTACTTC. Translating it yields CASSTGTGHGEQYF.

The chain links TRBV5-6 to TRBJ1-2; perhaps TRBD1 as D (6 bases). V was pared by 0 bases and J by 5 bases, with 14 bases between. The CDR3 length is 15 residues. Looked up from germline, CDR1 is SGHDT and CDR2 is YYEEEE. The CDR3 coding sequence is TGTGCCAGCAGCTTGGTAGGGACAAGTAATTATGGCTACACCTTC. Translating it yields CASSLVGTSNYGYTF.

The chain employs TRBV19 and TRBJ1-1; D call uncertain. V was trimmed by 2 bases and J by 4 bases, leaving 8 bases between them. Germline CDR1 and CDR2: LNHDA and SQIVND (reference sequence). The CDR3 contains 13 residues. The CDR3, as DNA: TGTGCCAGTAGTATAACCGGGGTCACTGAAGCTTTCTTT. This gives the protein CASSITGVTEAFF.

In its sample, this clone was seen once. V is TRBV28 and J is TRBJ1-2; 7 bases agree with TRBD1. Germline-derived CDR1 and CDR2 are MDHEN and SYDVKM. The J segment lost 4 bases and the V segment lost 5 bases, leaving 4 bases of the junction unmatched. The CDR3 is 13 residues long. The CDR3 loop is CASSTGEAYGYTF. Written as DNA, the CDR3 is TGTGCCAGCAGTACAGGGGAAGCCTATGGCTACACCTTC.

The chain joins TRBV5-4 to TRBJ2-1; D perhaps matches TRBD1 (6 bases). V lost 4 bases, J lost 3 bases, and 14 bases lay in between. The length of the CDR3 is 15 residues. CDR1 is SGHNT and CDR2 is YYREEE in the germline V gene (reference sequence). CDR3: CASSPDRIIYNEQFF. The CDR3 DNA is TGTGCCAGCAGCCCCGACAGGATAATCTACAATGAGCAGTTCTTC. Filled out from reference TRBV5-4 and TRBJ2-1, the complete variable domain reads ETGVTQSPTHLIKTRGQQVTLRCSSQSGHNTVSWYQQALGQGPQFIFQYYREEENGRGNFPPRFSGLQFPNYSSELNVNALELDDSALYLCASSPDRIIYNEQFFGPGTRLTVL.

CDR3 coding DNA: TGCGCCAGCAGATCGGCAGGCTCAGACACCGGGGAGCTGTTTTTT. Translation gives CASRSAGSDTGELFF. This chain uses TRBV5-1 with TRBJ2-2, with D unresolved. With 5 bases removed from V and 3 bases from J, the gap between germline ends came to 14 bases. This CDR3 spans 15 amino acids. Germline CDR1 SGHRS, CDR2 YFSETQ.

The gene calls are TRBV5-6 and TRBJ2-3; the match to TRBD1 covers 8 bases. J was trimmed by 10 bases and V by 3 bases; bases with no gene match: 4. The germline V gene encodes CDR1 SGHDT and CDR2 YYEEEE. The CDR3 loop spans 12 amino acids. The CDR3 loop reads CASSSTGGPQYF. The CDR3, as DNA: TGTGCCAGCAGCTCTACAGGGGGGCCGCAGTATTTT.

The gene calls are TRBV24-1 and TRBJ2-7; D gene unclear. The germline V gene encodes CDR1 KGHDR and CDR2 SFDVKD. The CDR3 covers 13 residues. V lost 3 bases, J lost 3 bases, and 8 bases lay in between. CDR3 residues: CATSDKHHYEQYV. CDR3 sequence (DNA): TGTGCCACCAGTGATAAACACCACTACGAGCAGTACGTC.

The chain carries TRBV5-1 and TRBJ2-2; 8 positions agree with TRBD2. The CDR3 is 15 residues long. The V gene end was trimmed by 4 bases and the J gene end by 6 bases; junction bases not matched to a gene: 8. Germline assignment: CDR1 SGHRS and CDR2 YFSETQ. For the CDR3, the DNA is TGCGCCAGCAGCCCCGGGAGGGAAATGTCCGGGGAGCTGTTTTTT. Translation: CASSPGREMSGELFF.

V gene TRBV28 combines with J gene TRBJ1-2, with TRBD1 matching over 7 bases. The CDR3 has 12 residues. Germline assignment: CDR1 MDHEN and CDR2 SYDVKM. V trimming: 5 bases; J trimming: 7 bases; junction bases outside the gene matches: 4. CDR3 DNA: TGTGCCAGCAGTCCCACAGGGGTTGGCTACACCTTC. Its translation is CASSPTGVGYTF.

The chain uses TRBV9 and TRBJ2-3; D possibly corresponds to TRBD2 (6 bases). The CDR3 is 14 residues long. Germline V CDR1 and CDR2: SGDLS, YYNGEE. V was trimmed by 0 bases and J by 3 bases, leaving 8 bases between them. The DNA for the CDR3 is TGTGCCAGCAGCGTAGCCGGGAGAACAGATACGCAGTATTTT. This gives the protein CASSVAGRTDTQYF.

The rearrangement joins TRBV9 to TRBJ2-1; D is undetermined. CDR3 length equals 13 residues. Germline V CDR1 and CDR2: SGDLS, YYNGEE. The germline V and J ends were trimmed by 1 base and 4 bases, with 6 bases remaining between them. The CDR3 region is CASSVSLYNEQFF. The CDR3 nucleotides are TGTGCCAGCAGCGTAAGTCTATACAATGAGCAGTTCTTC.

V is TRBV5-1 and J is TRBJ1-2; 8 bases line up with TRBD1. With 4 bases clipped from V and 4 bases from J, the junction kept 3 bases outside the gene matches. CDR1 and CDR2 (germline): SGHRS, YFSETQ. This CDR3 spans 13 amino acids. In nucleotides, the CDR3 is TGCGCCAGCAGCCCAGGGGGCTTCTATGGCTACACCTTC. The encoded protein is CASSPGGFYGYTF.

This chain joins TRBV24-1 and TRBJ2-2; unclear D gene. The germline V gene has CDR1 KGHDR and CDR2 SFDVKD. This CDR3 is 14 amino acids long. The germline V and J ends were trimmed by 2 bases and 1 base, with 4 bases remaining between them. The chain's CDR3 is CATSDSWNTGELFF. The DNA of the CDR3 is TGTGCCACCAGTGATTCGTGGAACACCGGGGAGCTGTTTTTT.

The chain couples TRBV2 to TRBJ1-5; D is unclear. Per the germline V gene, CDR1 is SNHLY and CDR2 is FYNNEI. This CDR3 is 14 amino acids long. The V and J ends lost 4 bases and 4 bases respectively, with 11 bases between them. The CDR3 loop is CASSALDMNQPQHF. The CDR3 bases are TGTGCCAGCAGTGCCCTCGACATGAATCAGCCCCAGCATTTT.

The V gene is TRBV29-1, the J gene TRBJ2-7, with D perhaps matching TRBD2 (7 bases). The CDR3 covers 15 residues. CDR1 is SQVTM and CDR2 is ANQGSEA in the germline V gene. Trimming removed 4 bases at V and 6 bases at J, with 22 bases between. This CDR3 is CSVGLLRGGAFEQYF. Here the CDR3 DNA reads TGCAGCGTTGGCCTTCTACGTGGGGGGGCTTTCGAGCAGTACTTC.

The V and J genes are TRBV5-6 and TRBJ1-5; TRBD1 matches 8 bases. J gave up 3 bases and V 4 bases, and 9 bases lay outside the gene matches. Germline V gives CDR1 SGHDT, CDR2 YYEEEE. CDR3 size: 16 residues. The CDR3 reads CASSGGQGSINQPQHF. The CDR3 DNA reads TGTGCCAGCAGCGGTGGACAGGGAAGTATCAATCAGCCCCAGCATTTT.

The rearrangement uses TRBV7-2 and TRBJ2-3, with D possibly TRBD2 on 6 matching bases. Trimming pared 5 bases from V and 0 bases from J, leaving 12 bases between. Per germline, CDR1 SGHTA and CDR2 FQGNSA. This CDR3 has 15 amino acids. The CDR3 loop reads CASSPGGPSTDTQYF. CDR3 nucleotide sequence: TGTGCCAGCAGCCCCGGGGGACCTAGCACAGATACGCAGTATTTT.

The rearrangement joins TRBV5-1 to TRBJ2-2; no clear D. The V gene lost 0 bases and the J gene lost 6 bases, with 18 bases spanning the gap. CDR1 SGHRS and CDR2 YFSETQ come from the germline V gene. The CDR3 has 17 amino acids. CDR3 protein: CASSLAVLPGSSGELFF. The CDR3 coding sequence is TGCGCCAGCAGCTTGGCCGTACTCCCAGGTTCGTCCGGGGAGCTGTTTTTT.

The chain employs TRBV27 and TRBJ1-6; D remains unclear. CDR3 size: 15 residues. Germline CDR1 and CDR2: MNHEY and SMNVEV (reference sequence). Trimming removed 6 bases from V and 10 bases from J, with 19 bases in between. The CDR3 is CASSLAAGGTSPLHF. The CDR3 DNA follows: TGTGCCAGCAGCTTAGCAGCGGGAGGAACCTCACCCCTCCACTTT.

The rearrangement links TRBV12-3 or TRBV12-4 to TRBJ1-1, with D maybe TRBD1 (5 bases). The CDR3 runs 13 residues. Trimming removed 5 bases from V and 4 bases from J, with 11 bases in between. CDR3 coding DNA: TGTGCCAGCAGTCCCGGCAGGGCCACTGAAGCTTTCTTT. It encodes CASSPGRATEAFF.

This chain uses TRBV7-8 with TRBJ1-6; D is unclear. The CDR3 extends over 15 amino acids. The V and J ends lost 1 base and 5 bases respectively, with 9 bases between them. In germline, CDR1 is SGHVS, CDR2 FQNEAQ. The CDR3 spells CASSLDPQHNSPLHF. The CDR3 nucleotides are TGTGCCAGCAGCTTAGATCCACAGCATAATTCACCCCTCCACTTT.

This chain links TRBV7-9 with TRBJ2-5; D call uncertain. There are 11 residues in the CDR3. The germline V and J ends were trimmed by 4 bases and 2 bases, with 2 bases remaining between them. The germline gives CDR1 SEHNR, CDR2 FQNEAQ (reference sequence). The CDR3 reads CASSSQETQYF. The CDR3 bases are TGTGCCAGCAGCTCTCAAGAGACCCAGTACTTC.

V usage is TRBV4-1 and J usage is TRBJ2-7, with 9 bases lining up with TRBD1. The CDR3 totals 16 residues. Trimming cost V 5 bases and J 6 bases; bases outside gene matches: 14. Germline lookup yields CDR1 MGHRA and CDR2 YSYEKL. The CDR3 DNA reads TGCGCCAGCAGCTCACTCCCGGGACAGGGACGTTTCGAGCAGTACTTC. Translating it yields CASSSLPGQGRFEQYF.

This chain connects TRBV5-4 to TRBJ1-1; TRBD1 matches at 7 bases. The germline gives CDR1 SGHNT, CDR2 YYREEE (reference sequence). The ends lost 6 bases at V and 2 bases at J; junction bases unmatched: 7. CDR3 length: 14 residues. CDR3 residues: CASTPGTANTEAFF. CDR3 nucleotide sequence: TGTGCCAGCACCCCAGGGACAGCCAACACTGAAGCTTTCTTT. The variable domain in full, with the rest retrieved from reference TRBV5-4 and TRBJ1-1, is ETGVTQSPTHLIKTRGQQVTLRCSSQSGHNTVSWYQQALGQGPQFIFQYYREEENGRGNFPPRFSGLQFPNYSSELNVNALELDDSALYLCASTPGTANTEAFFGQGTRLTVV.